The 26 T cell receptor beta chains given below trace back to one sample, sequenced in a study of shared clonotypes between healthy human individuals. TCRdb's copy holds only in-frame clones and misses some; the assay was immunoSEQ multiplex PCR. The sample shows a few million clones, approximately 95% of them seen only once. Sequenced sample: naive CD4+ T cells from PBMCs. The subset was: CD45RA+ positively selected. These receptors came from a man aged 18 to 30 in good health. Some clones in this sample may be carry-over from other donors' samples.

This chain links TRBV4-1 with TRBJ1-1, with 7 bases fitting TRBD1. The J segment lost 1 base and the V segment lost 7 bases, leaving 9 bases of the junction unmatched. CDR3 length: 15 amino acids. CDR1 and CDR2 from the germline V gene are MGHRA and YSYEKL. The CDR3 spells CASNPSGQANTEAFF. CDR3 nucleotide sequence: TGCGCCAGCAACCCATCCGGACAGGCGAACACTGAAGCTTTCTTT.

V gene TRBV5-1 combines with J gene TRBJ1-1; D not resolved. Between the trimmed V and J ends, which lost 3 bases and 2 bases, there was a span of 11 bases. The CDR3 spans 14 residues. The germline V gene encodes CDR1 SGHRS and CDR2 YFSETQ. CDR3 in DNA: TGCGCCAGCAGCTCTAACGTCCAAAACACTGAAGCTTTCTTT. Protein sequence: CASSSNVQNTEAFF.

The rearrangement links TRBV6-4 to TRBJ2-3; 9 bases align to TRBD1. The CDR3 is made up of 16 amino acids. Germline values: CDR1 MRHNA, CDR2 SNTAGT. Trimming cost V 2 bases and J 5 bases; bases outside gene matches: 8. As DNA, the CDR3 is TGTGCCAGCAGTGACGGGACAGGGCAGCGGGGAGATACGCAGTATTTT. Translated: CASSDGTGQRGDTQYF.

This clone was detected once. This rearrangement joins TRBV7-6 to TRBJ2-1; D may be TRBD1 (6 bases). The V and J ends lost 5 bases and 4 bases respectively, with 18 bases between them. The CDR3 extends over 16 amino acids. CDR1 and CDR2 from the germline V gene are SGHVS and FNYEAQ. Here the CDR3 reads CASSNPLKDSYNEQFF. CDR3 coding DNA: TGTGCCAGCAGCAACCCACTAAAGGACAGTTACAATGAGCAGTTCTTC.

The V and J genes are TRBV6-6 and TRBJ2-7; TRBD1 aligns across 8 bases. This CDR3 spans 15 amino acids. Trimming took 5 bases from V and 3 from J; bases not matched to a gene: 9. Per germline, CDR1 MNHNY and CDR2 SVGAGI (reference sequence). CDR3 amino acids: CASSRYPGQGYEQYF. In nucleotides, the CDR3 is TGTGCCAGCAGTCGATACCCTGGACAGGGCTACGAGCAGTACTTC.

The chain recombines TRBV2 with TRBJ2-6; the match to TRBD1 covers 9 bases. The CDR3 length is 17 residues. J lost 4 bases, V lost 7 bases, and 11 bases had no gene match. Germline CDR1 and CDR2: SNHLY and FYNNEI. CDR3 sequence reads: CASKSQGALVGANVLTF. The CDR3 coding sequence is TGTGCCAGCAAGTCACAGGGGGCATTAGTAGGGGCCAACGTCCTGACTTTC. The variable domain in full, completed from reference TRBV2 and TRBJ2-6, reads EPEVTQTPSHQVTQMGQEVILRCVPISNHLYFYWYRQILGQKVEFLVSFYNNEISEKSEIFDDQFSVERPDGSNFTLKIRSTKLEDSAMYFCASKSQGALVGANVLTFGAGSRLTVL.

The chain recombines TRBV25-1 with TRBJ1-1; 8 bases fit TRBD1. The trim removed 3 bases at V and 2 bases at J, leaving 11 bases unmatched. Germline lookup yields CDR1 MGHDK and CDR2 SYGVNS. This CDR3 region has 17 residues. The CDR3 is CASSDDLQGADNTEAFF. Written as DNA, the CDR3 is TGTGCCAGCAGTGATGACCTCCAGGGGGCGGATAACACTGAAGCTTTCTTT.

The chain combines TRBV5-6 with TRBJ2-5, with 10 bases fitting TRBD1. Germline CDR1 is SGHDT and CDR2 is YYEEEE. The CDR3 is 15 residues long. J lost 3 bases, V lost 2 bases, and 4 bases had no gene match. CDR3 in DNA: TGTGCCAGCAGCTTTCTCGGGACAGGGGAAGAGACCCAGTACTTC. Its translation is CASSFLGTGEETQYF.

The chain couples TRBV7-9 to TRBJ1-4, with TRBD1 as a possible D gene (5 bases). The CDR3 sequence is 14 residues long. V was pared by 4 bases and J by 1 base, with 7 bases between. Germline loops: CDR1 SEHNR, CDR2 FQNEAQ (reference sequence). The CDR3 here is CASSSRETNEKLFF. The CDR3 coding sequence is TGTGCCAGCAGCTCCAGGGAAACTAATGAAAAACTGTTTTTT.

The chain is built from TRBV4-1 and TRBJ2-5; TRBD2 matches at 8 bases. The germline gives CDR1 MGHRA, CDR2 YSYEKL. The CDR3 is 16 residues long. Unmatched junction bases numbered 9, after V lost 1 base and J lost 5 bases. For the CDR3, the DNA is TGCGCCAGCAGCCAAGTGGCCAGCGGGAGTTGGGAGACCCAGTACTTC. Amino acid sequence: CASSQVASGSWETQYF.

V and J are TRBV5-1 and TRBJ2-3; 12 bases line up with TRBD2. Germline loops: CDR1 SGHRS, CDR2 YFSETQ. The CDR3 loop spans 16 amino acids. V was clipped by 4 bases and J by 2 bases; unmatched bases: 5. For the CDR3, the DNA is TGCGCCAGCAGCGGGCGACTAGCGGGAGCCACAGATACGCAGTATTTT. Translating gives CASSGRLAGATDTQYF.

The chain combines TRBV7-3 with TRBJ2-1; 11 bases are shared with TRBD2. Trimming took 4 bases from V and 9 from J; bases not matched to a gene: 8. This CDR3 has 15 amino acids. Per germline, CDR1 SGHTA and CDR2 FQGTGA. CDR3 coding DNA: TGTGCCAGCAGCTCCCTACTAGCGGGAGTGACTGAGCAGTTCTTC. It encodes CASSSLLAGVTEQFF.

V usage is TRBV5-1 and J usage is TRBJ2-7; perhaps D is TRBD1 or TRBD2 (5 bases each). Germline CDR1 SGHRS, CDR2 YFSETQ. V was pared by 0 bases and J by 7 bases, with 14 bases between. This CDR3 has 14 amino acids. The CDR3 DNA follows: TGCGCCAGCAGCTTGGTTGGGGGATACGAGGAGCAGTACTTC. Its translation: CASSLVGGYEEQYF.

This chain joins TRBV30 and TRBJ1-5; TRBD1 matches 7 bases. CDR1 and CDR2 from the germline V gene are GTSNPN and SVGIG (reference sequence). The CDR3 sequence is 15 residues long. With V trimmed by 3 bases and J by 9 bases, 14 bases remained unmatched. The CDR3 sequence is CAWSGRGQTIRPQHF. CDR3 sequence (DNA): TGTGCCTGGAGCGGAAGGGGACAGACGATACGGCCCCAGCATTTT.

The V gene is TRBV4-2, the J gene TRBJ2-2; D is possibly TRBD2 (6 bases). V was pared by 2 bases and J by 5 bases, with 18 bases between. CDR3 length equals 17 residues. Germline lookup yields CDR1 LGHNA and CDR2 YNFKEQ. The CDR3 loop is CASSQKIGAGGTGELFF. The CDR3 DNA sequence: TGTGCCAGCAGCCAAAAGATAGGGGCCGGGGGTACCGGGGAGCTGTTTTTT.

The rearrangement joins TRBV18 to TRBJ2-7; D uncertain. V lost 1 base to trimming and J lost 2 bases, with 6 bases between them. The CDR3 covers 13 residues. In germline, CDR1 is KGHSH, CDR2 LQKENI. CDR3 residues: CASSPQATYEQYF. The CDR3 bases are TGTGCCAGCTCACCACAGGCTACCTACGAGCAGTACTTC.

The chain carries TRBV4-1 and TRBJ1-4; a possible D gene is TRBD1 (6 bases). Trimming left V 0 bases short and J 0 bases short, with 17 bases between. Germline CDR1 reads MGHRA; CDR2 reads YSYEKL. The CDR3 is 19 residues long. CDR3 loop: CASSQDHRVFVATNEKLFF. The CDR3 bases are TGCGCCAGCAGCCAAGACCACAGGGTTTTTGTTGCAACTAATGAAAAACTGTTTTTT.

The chain has TRBV30 and TRBJ2-1; 8 bases line up with TRBD2. The CDR3 length is 15 residues. The junction had 11 bases not matched to a gene; V was cut back by 2 bases and J by 8 bases. The germline gives CDR1 GTSNPN, CDR2 SVGIG (reference sequence). In DNA form, the CDR3 reads TGTGCCTGGAGTACTTATAGCGGGAAAGGAGATGAGCAGTTCTTC. As protein: CAWSTYSGKGDEQFF.

The chain has TRBV5-1 and TRBJ2-3, with 7 bases fitting TRBD1. Germline assignment: CDR1 SGHRS and CDR2 YFSETQ. The CDR3 is made up of 14 amino acids. Trimming cost V 8 bases and J 0 bases; bases outside gene matches: 6. CDR3 in amino acids: CASRQGPSTDTQYF. The CDR3 DNA sequence: TGCGCCAGTCGACAGGGACCTAGCACAGATACGCAGTATTTT.

This sequence joins TRBV6-1 and TRBJ2-1; 10 bases map to TRBD2. The V gene end was trimmed by 5 bases and the J gene end by 7 bases; junction bases not matched to a gene: 5. Germline CDR1 and CDR2: MNHNS and SASEGT. The CDR3 loop spans 14 amino acids. CDR3 protein: CASSPGLARNEQFF. CDR3 sequence (DNA): TGTGCCAGCAGTCCGGGACTAGCGAGGAATGAGCAGTTCTTC.

The count of this clone is one. The chain joins TRBV5-1 to TRBJ2-1; 10 bases line up with TRBD2. Germline V gives CDR1 SGHRS, CDR2 YFSETQ. The ends lost 0 bases at V and 5 bases at J; junction bases unmatched: 5. The CDR3 is 16 amino acids. CDR3 residues: CASSLDLSGGNNEQFF. CDR3 DNA: TGCGCCAGCAGCTTGGATCTTAGCGGGGGGAACAATGAGCAGTTCTTC.

V usage is TRBV4-1 and J usage is TRBJ2-7; tentatively, D is TRBD2 (7 bases). The CDR3 runs 16 residues. V was shortened by 4 bases and J by 2 bases, with 18 bases between the two germline ends. CDR1 MGHRA and CDR2 YSYEKL come from the germline V gene. CDR3 in DNA: TGCGCCAGCAGCCCACGGACAGCGGGGCTTACCTACGAGCAGTACTTC. Encoded protein: CASSPRTAGLTYEQYF.

The chain joins TRBV5-8 to TRBJ1-5, with D unclear. With 0 bases removed from V and 11 bases from J, the gap between germline ends came to 9 bases. Germline assignment: CDR1 SGHTS and CDR2 YDEGEE. The length of the CDR3 is 12 residues. The CDR3 is CASSLVRMAQHF. The CDR3 DNA reads TGTGCCAGCAGCTTGGTTCGAATGGCCCAGCATTTT.

The V gene is TRBV4-3, the J gene TRBJ2-5, with 11 bases identical to TRBD2. V shed 2 bases and J 5 bases; nucleotides not matched to a gene: 7. Germline lookup yields CDR1 LGHNA and CDR2 YSLEER. This CDR3 has 16 amino acids. CDR3 loop: CASSQKTSGVAETQYF. The CDR3 nucleotides read TGCGCCAGCAGCCAAAAGACTAGCGGGGTCGCGGAGACCCAGTACTTC.

This chain connects TRBV27 to TRBJ1-4; D gene ambiguous. Trimming stripped 5 bases from V and 2 bases from J, with 9 bases between. The CDR3 runs to 14 residues. Germline CDR1 reads MNHEY; CDR2 reads SMNVEV (reference sequence). The chain's CDR3 is CASSELMTNEKLFF. The CDR3 region has the DNA TGTGCCAGCAGTGAGCTGATGACTAATGAAAAACTGTTTTTT.

There are a few counts of this clone. The sample has other DNA sequences that encode this CDR3 too. The CDR3 sequence is CASSLGTSGDTQYF. The DNA of the CDR3 is TGTGCCAGCAGCTTAGGGACTAGCGGGGATACGCAGTATTTT. The chain employs TRBV7-3 and TRBJ2-3; TRBD2 matches 12 bases. The CDR3 runs 14 residues. Germline trimming cut 2 bases from V and 6 bases from J; bases unmatched to any gene: 0. Germline V gene data show CDR1 as SGHTA and CDR2 as FQGTGA.